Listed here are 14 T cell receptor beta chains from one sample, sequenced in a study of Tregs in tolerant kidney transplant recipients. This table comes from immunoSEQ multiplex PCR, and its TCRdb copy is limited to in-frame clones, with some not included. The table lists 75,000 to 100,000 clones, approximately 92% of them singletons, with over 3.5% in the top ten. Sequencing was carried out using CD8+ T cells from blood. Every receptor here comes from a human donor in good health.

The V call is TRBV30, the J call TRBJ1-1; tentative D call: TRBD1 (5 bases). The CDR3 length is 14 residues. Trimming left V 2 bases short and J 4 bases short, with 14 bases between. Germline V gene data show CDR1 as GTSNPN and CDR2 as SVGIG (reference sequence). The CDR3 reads CAWSNVRGVTEAFF. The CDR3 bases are TGTGCCTGGAGTAACGTTAGGGGCGTCACTGAAGCTTTCTTT.

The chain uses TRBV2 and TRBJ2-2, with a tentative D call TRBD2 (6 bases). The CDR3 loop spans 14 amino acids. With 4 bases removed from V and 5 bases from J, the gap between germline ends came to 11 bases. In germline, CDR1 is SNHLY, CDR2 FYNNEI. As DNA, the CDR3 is TGTGCCAGCAGTGTCGGGAGTCTTACCGGGGAGCTGTTTTTT. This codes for CASSVGSLTGELFF.

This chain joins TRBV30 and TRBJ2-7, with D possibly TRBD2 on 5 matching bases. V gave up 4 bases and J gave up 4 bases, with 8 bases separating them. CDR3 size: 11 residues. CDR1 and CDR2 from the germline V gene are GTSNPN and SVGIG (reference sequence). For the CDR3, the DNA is TGTGCCTGGACTGGAGGATACGAGCAGTACTTC. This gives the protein CAWTGGYEQYF.

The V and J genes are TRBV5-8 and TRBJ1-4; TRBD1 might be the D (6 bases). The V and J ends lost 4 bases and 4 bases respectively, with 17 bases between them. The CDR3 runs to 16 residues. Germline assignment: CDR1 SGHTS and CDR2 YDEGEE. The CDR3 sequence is CASSLGRGRGNEKLFF. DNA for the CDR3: TGTGCCAGCAGCCTGGGCAGGGGAAGGGGTAATGAAAAACTGTTTTTT.

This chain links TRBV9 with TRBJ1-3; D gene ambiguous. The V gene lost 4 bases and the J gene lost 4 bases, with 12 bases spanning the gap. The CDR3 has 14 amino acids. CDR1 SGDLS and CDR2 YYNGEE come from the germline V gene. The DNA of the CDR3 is TGTGCCAGCAGCCTCCCTCCGGTCGGAAACACCATATATTTT. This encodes CASSLPPVGNTIYF. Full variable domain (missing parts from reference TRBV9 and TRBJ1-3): DSGVTQTPKHLITATGQRVTLRCSPRSGDLSVYWYQQSLDQGLQFLIQYYNGEERAKGNILERFSAQQFPDLHSELNLSSLELGDSALYFCASSLPPVGNTIYFGEGSWLTVV.

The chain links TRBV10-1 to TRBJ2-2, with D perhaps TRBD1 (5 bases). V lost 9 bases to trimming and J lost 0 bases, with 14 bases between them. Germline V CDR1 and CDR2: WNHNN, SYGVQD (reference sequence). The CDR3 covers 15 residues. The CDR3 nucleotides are TGCGCCAGTTCCCCTGGACACACGAACACCGGGGAGCTGTTTTTT. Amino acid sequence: CASSPGHTNTGELFF.

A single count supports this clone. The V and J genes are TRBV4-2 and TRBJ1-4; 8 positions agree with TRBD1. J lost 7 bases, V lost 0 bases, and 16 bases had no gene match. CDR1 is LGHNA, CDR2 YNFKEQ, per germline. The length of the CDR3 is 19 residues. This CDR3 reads CASSQDKGQAAGYREKLFF. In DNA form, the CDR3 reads TGTGCCAGCAGCCAAGATAAGGGACAGGCGGCGGGTTATCGTGAAAAACTGTTTTTT.

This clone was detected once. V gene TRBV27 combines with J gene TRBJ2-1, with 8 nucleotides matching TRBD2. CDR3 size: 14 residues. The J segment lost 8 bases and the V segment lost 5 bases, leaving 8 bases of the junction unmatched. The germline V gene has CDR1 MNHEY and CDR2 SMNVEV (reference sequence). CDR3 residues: CASSPGGAKDEQFF. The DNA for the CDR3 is TGTGCCAGCAGTCCCGGGGGGGCTAAGGATGAGCAGTTCTTC.

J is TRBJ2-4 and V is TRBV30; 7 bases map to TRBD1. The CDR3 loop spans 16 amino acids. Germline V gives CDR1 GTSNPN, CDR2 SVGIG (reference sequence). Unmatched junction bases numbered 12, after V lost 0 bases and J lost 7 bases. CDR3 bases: TGTGCCTGGAGTGTACCCGACACAGGGGATTGGAACATTCAGTACTTC. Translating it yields CAWSVPDTGDWNIQYF.

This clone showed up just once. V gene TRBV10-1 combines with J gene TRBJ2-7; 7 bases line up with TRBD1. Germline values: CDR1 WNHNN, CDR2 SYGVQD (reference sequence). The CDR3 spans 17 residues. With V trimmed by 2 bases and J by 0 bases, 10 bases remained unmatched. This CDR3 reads CASSEDEFGQDSYEQYF. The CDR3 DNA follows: TGCGCCAGCAGTGAGGATGAATTTGGACAGGACTCCTACGAGCAGTACTTC.

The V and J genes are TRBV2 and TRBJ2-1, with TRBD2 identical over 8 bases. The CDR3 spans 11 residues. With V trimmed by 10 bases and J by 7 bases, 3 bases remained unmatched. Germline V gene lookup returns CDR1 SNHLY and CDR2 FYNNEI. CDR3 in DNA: TGTGCCACCGGGACTAGGAATGAGCAGTTCTTC. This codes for CATGTRNEQFF.

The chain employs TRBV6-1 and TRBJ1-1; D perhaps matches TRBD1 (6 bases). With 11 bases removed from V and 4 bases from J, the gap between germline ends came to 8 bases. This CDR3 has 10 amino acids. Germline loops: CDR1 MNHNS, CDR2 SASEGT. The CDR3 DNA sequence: TGTGCCGTGGACAGCACTGAAGCTTTCTTT. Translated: CAVDSTEAFF.

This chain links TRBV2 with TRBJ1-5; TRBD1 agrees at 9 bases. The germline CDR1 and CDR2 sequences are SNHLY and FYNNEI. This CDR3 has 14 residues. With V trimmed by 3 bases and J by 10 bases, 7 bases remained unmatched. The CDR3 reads CASSEGQGPDPQHF. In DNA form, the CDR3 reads TGTGCCAGCAGTGAGGGACAGGGACCAGATCCCCAGCATTTT.

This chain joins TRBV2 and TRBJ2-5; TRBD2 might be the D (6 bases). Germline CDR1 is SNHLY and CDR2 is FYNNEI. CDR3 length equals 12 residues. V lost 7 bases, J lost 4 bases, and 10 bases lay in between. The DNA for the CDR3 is TGTGCCAGCATGGAGGGTCGAGAGACCCAGTACTTC. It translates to CASMEGRETQYF.